Listed below are T cell receptor beta chains from one sample, sequenced in a study of beta chain features in type 1 diabetes. Libraries were prepared by immunoSEQ multiplex PCR; TCRdb keeps only in-frame clonotypes and omits some of them. The table lists under 500,000 clones, about 32% of them singletons. Sequencing was performed on naive CD4+ T cells from blood. Every receptor here comes from a man aged 18 to 30 in good health. The CDR3 runs from the conserved cysteine through the conserved F or W. Fields, in order: V gene, D gene, J gene, clone size, CDR3 DNA, CDR3 protein. The D gene is left open where the match is weak. Clone size appears in some rows only: once, few, many, or a class for an expanded clone.

V: TRBV5-1; D: TRBD1; J: TRBJ2-5; size: NA; DNA: TGCGCCAGCAGCAGAGGGACAGCCTTGGGGGAGACCCAGTACTTC; CDR3: CASSRGTALGETQYF
V: TRBV28; D: TRBD1; J: TRBJ2-3; size: few; DNA: TGTGCCAGCAAGACCCTACAGGGGATAGATACGCAGTATTTT; CDR3: CASKTLQGIDTQYF
V: TRBV5-1; D: NA; J: TRBJ2-5; size: NA; DNA: TGCGCCAGCAGTCCACACGGGACCCAGATCCAGCGGTACTTC; CDR3: CASSPHGTQIQRYF
V: TRBV4-3; D: TRBD2; J: TRBJ2-3; size: NA; DNA: TGCGCCAGCAGCCACGGACTAGCGGGGTCAGATACGCAGTATTTT; CDR3: CASSHGLAGSDTQYF
V: TRBV28; D: NA; J: TRBJ2-5; size: few; DNA: TGTGCCAGCAGTTCCCCGGACCGCGTGGAGACCCAGTACTTC; CDR3: CASSSPDRVETQYF
V: TRBV4-3; D: NA; J: TRBJ2-7; size: few; DNA: TGCGCCAGCAGCCCGGGATTAGCGGAGGGGACCTACGAGCAGTACTTC; CDR3: CASSPGLAEGTYEQYF
V: TRBV7-2; D: NA; J: TRBJ2-7; size: NA; DNA: TGTGCCAGCAGCTTAGTCGGCCTCAGCTACGAGCAGTACTTC; CDR3: CASSLVGLSYEQYF
V: TRBV29-1; D: NA; J: TRBJ2-5; size: NA; DNA: TGCAGCGCCACAGACGGCCAAGAGACCCAGTACTTC; CDR3: CSATDGQETQYF
V: TRBV30; D: NA; J: TRBJ2-7; size: few; DNA: TGTGCCTGGAGTGGTCTTCAGGGAGAGCAGTACTTC; CDR3: CAWSGLQGEQYF
V: TRBV4-1; D: TRBD2; J: TRBJ2-3; size: NA; DNA: TGCGCCAGCAGCCAAACCCGGACTAGCGGGAGTAAAGATACGCAGTATTTT; CDR3: CASSQTRTSGSKDTQYF
V: TRBV5-4; D: TRBD2; J: TRBJ2-3; size: NA; DNA: TGTGCCAGCAGCCCAGGACTAGCGGCCACAGATACGCAGTATTTT; CDR3: CASSPGLAATDTQYF
V: TRBV30; D: NA; J: TRBJ1-5; size: NA; DNA: TGTGCCTGGAGCCCCGGAGCAGGGCCCCAGCATTTT; CDR3: CAWSPGAGPQHF
V: TRBV4-2; D: NA; J: TRBJ1-2; size: NA; DNA: TGTGCCAGCAGCCAAGATCTCCGGGGAGCTAACTATGGCTACACCTTC; CDR3: CASSQDLRGANYGYTF
V: TRBV25-1; D: NA; J: TRBJ1-1; size: NA; DNA: TGTGCCAGCAGTGCAAGAGCAGTGTCCCTGGGAGCTGAAGCTTTCTTT; CDR3: CASSARAVSLGAEAFF
V: TRBV30; D: TRBD1; J: TRBJ2-1; size: few; DNA: TGTGCCTGGAGTGGGGACAGACACAATGAGCAGTTCTTC; CDR3: CAWSGDRHNEQFF
V: TRBV7-8; D: NA; J: TRBJ2-6; size: NA; DNA: TGTGCCAGCAGCTTAAGACAGAGAGGCCAGGTCCTGACTTTC; CDR3: CASSLRQRGQVLTF
V: TRBV20-1; D: NA; J: TRBJ2-7; size: NA; DNA: TGCAGTGCTAATGAGCAGTACTTC; CDR3: CSANEQYF
V: TRBV4-3; D: NA; J: TRBJ2-7; size: NA; DNA: TGCGCCAGCAGCCAAGGGTGGGCAGGAACCTACGAGCAGTACTTC; CDR3: CASSQGWAGTYEQYF
V: TRBV30; D: NA; J: TRBJ2-5; size: NA; DNA: TGTGCCTGGAGTGTGGTAGAGCGGTCCCAGTACTTC; CDR3: CAWSVVERSQYF
V: TRBV4-2; D: TRBD2; J: TRBJ2-4; size: few; DNA: TGTGCCAGCAGACGGGCTAGCGGGAGGGACGCCAAAAACATTCAGTACTTC; CDR3: CASRRASGRDAKNIQYF
V: TRBV9; D: NA; J: TRBJ2-5; size: few; DNA: TGTGCCAGCAGCGGCGGACCGGGAGAGACCCAGTACTTC; CDR3: CASSGGPGETQYF
V: TRBV30; D: NA; J: TRBJ1-1; size: few; DNA: TGTGCCTGGAGTGGGGGTCCGAGGGGCACTGAAGCTTTCTTT; CDR3: CAWSGGPRGTEAFF
V: TRBV4-1; D: TRBD2; J: TRBJ2-1; size: few; DNA: TGCGCCAGCAGCCAAGATCGGACTAGCGGGACCCTTTTGGATGAGCAGTTCTTC; CDR3: CASSQDRTSGTLLDEQFF
V: TRBV10-3; D: NA; J: TRBJ2-5; size: few; DNA: TGTGCCATCGGGTGGCGAGAGACCCAGTACTTC; CDR3: CAIGWRETQYF
V: TRBV7-2; D: NA; J: TRBJ2-5; size: NA; DNA: TGTGCCAGCAGCTTTGTTGGGGGAGAGACCCAGTACTTC; CDR3: CASSFVGGETQYF
V: TRBV5-1; D: TRBD2; J: TRBJ2-3; size: few; DNA: TGCGCCAGCAGCCTCGGACTAGCGGGAGGCGCAGATACGCAGTATTTT; CDR3: CASSLGLAGGADTQYF
V: TRBV7-6; D: NA; J: TRBJ2-1; size: NA; DNA: TGTGCCAGCAGCTTGACGTGGCGGGACAATGAGCAGTTCTTC; CDR3: CASSLTWRDNEQFF
V: TRBV25-1; D: NA; J: TRBJ2-7; size: few; DNA: TGTGCCAGCAGTGGGTTAGGCGGACGGTCCTCCTACGAGCAGTACTTC; CDR3: CASSGLGGRSSYEQYF
V: TRBV18; D: TRBD1; J: TRBJ2-5; size: few; DNA: TGTGCCAGCTCACCACGGACAGGCGAAGAGACCCAGTACTTC; CDR3: CASSPRTGEETQYF
V: TRBV20-1; D: NA; J: TRBJ2-2; size: NA; DNA: TGCAGTGTTCTCGACACCGGGGAGCTGTTTTTT; CDR3: CSVLDTGELFF
V: TRBV7-9; D: TRBD2; J: TRBJ2-7; size: NA; DNA: TGTGCCAGCAGCCGGAGGACTAGCGGCTCCTACGAGCAGTACTTC; CDR3: CASSRRTSGSYEQYF
V: TRBV30; D: NA; J: TRBJ1-1; size: NA; DNA: TGTGCCTGGAGTGTAAGGCGGGACACTGAAGCTTTCTTT; CDR3: CAWSVRRDTEAFF
V: TRBV7-2; D: NA; J: TRBJ2-3; size: few; DNA: TGTGCCAGCAGCATCCGGACCGGGGCAGATACGCAGTATTTT; CDR3: CASSIRTGADTQYF
V: TRBV6-5; D: NA; J: TRBJ2-2; size: NA; DNA: TGTGCCAGCAGTTACAGGTCGAACACCGGGGAGCTGTTTTTT; CDR3: CASSYRSNTGELFF
V: TRBV25-1; D: NA; J: TRBJ2-1; size: NA; DNA: TGTGCCAGCAGCAATAGATGGACGAATGAGCAGTTCTTC; CDR3: CASSNRWTNEQFF
V: TRBV29-1; D: NA; J: TRBJ2-7; size: NA; DNA: TGCAGCGCCCGAGCGGGCCATGCCTACGAGCAGTACTTC; CDR3: CSARAGHAYEQYF
V: TRBV7-2; D: NA; J: TRBJ1-2; size: NA; DNA: TGTGCCAGCAGCTTAGGTCAGAGCGACTATGGCTACACCTTC; CDR3: CASSLGQSDYGYTF
V: TRBV7-9; D: TRBD1; J: TRBJ2-7; size: NA; DNA: TGTGCCAGCAGCTTAAAGGACAGGACCTACGAGCAGTACTTC; CDR3: CASSLKDRTYEQYF
V: TRBV7-8; D: NA; J: TRBJ2-3; size: NA; DNA: TGTGCCAGCAGCCCCAGAACAGATACGCAGTATTTT; CDR3: CASSPRTDTQYF
V: TRBV18; D: TRBD2; J: TRBJ2-7; size: NA; DNA: TGTGCCAGCTCACCACCGACCGCTAGCGGGAGGTACGAGCAGTACTTC; CDR3: CASSPPTASGRYEQYF
V: TRBV5-1; D: TRBD1; J: TRBJ2-7; size: NA; DNA: TGCGCCAGCAGCCGCACTGACAGGGTGGTCTACGAGCAGTACTTC; CDR3: CASSRTDRVVYEQYF
V: TRBV25-1; D: NA; J: TRBJ2-3; size: once; DNA: TGTGCCAGCAGTGGGCTAGTAGTTACAGATACGCAGTATTTT; CDR3: CASSGLVVTDTQYF
V: TRBV2; D: TRBD1; J: TRBJ2-6; size: few; DNA: TGTGCCAGCCTGGAAGGACAGGGAAGGGCCAACGTCCTGACTTTC; CDR3: CASLEGQGRANVLTF
V: TRBV9; D: TRBD2; J: TRBJ2-1; size: NA; DNA: TGTGCCAGCAGCACCACTAGCGGAATCTACAATGAGCAGTTCTTC; CDR3: CASSTTSGIYNEQFF
V: TRBV18; D: TRBD1; J: TRBJ2-2; size: NA; DNA: TGTGCCAGCTCATACGACAGGGGGAACACCGGGGAGCTGTTTTTT; CDR3: CASSYDRGNTGELFF
V: TRBV9; D: TRBD2; J: TRBJ2-3; size: NA; DNA: TGTGCCAGCAGCGACCGGACTAGCTTAGATACGCAGTATTTT; CDR3: CASSDRTSLDTQYF
V: TRBV11-2; D: TRBD2; J: TRBJ2-1; size: few; DNA: TGTGCCAGCAGAAGAGTTGGCGGGAGGATCGATGAGCAGTTCTTC; CDR3: CASRRVGGRIDEQFF
V: TRBV29-1; D: NA; J: TRBJ1-1; size: NA; DNA: TGCAGCGCCGGGACCGTATCGGGAGCTTTCTTT; CDR3: CSAGTVSGAFF
V: TRBV6-6; D: NA; J: TRBJ2-5; size: few; DNA: TGTGCCAGCAGTTACAAGTTAGGGGCTGTCGAGACCCAGTACTTC; CDR3: CASSYKLGAVETQYF
V: TRBV7-6; D: TRBD1; J: TRBJ2-7; size: few; DNA: TGTGCCAGCAGCAAGGACAGGGGAGCCTACGAGCAGTACTTC; CDR3: CASSKDRGAYEQYF
V: TRBV30; D: NA; J: TRBJ2-3; size: NA; DNA: TGTGCCTGGACTCGGACTGCTAGCACAGATACGCAGTATTTT; CDR3: CAWTRTASTDTQYF
V: TRBV4-1; D: TRBD2; J: TRBJ2-3; size: NA; DNA: TGCGCCAGCAGCCCCTTAGCGGGAATGACAGATACGCAGTATTTT; CDR3: CASSPLAGMTDTQYF
V: TRBV7-2; D: TRBD2; J: TRBJ2-7; size: few; DNA: TGTGCCAGCAGCTTAGGACTAGCGGGTTCCTACGAGCAGTACTTC; CDR3: CASSLGLAGSYEQYF